The 15 T cell receptor beta chains below come from one sample, sequenced in a study of T cell repertoires in cytomegalovirus infection. In TCRdb, the reads were re-called with MiXCR into one record per CDR3 protein. The repertoire holds about 900,000 distinct CDR3 sequences, approximately 31% seen once, with over 13% in the top ten. Which antigens these TCRs recognize remains unknown. Sequenced material: cultured CD8+ T cells from PBMCs, taken from culture after CMV antigen stimulation. The receptors stem from a human donor in good health (CMV status not recorded). Some clones in this sample may be carry-over from other donors' samples.

The genes are TRBV12-5 and TRBJ1-1, with D maybe TRBD1 (5 bases). Trimming cost V 6 bases and J 1 base, with 12 bases left between them. CDR1 is LGHNT, CDR2 FRNRAP, per germline. This CDR3 comprises 14 residues. The chain's CDR3 is CASGATTANTEAFF. In DNA form, the CDR3 reads TGTGCTAGTGGAGCGACGACAGCGAACACTGAAGCTTTCTTT.

The rearrangement uses TRBV4-1 and TRBJ1-1; tentatively, D is TRBD1 (6 bases). Trimming pared 0 bases from V and 3 bases from J, leaving 17 bases between. The CDR3 is made up of 17 amino acids. CDR1 is MGHRA and CDR2 is YSYEKL in the germline V gene. The CDR3 here is CASSQDAFGGRDTEAFF. For the CDR3, the DNA is TGCGCCAGCAGCCAAGATGCCTTTGGGGGCCGGGACACTGAAGCTTTCTTT.

The V and J genes are TRBV5-5 and TRBJ1-1; D not certain. Germline V gene data show CDR1 as SGHKS and CDR2 as YYEKEE (reference sequence). The CDR3 contains 14 residues. V was cut by 1 base and J by 3 bases, with 10 bases left in between. CDR3 amino acids: CASSLRTQDTEAFF. The DNA for the CDR3 is TGTGCCAGCAGCTTGAGGACCCAAGACACTGAAGCTTTCTTT.

The sample holds a few counts of this clonotype. The V and J genes are TRBV13 and TRBJ1-1, with D perhaps TRBD1 (6 bases). CDR1 PRHDT and CDR2 FYEKMQ come from the germline V gene (reference sequence). The CDR3 totals 14 residues. V shed 6 bases and J shed 5 bases, with 16 bases lying between them. CDR3 sequence reads: CASRGNGGPTEAFF. The CDR3 DNA sequence: TGTGCCAGCAGGGGAAACGGGGGCCCTACTGAAGCTTTCTTT.

This clonotype was counted a few times. CDR3 sequence: CASSLGGEYTDTQYF. For the CDR3, the DNA is TGTGCCAGCAGCTTAGGCGGGGAGTACACAGATACGCAGTATTTT. The chain combines TRBV11-3 with TRBJ2-3, with D tentatively TRBD2 (6 bases). CDR1 SGHNT and CDR2 YENEEA come from the germline V gene. The CDR3 spans 15 residues. V gave up 1 base and J gave up 2 bases, with 10 bases separating them.

In its sample, this clonotype was seen many times. This chain uses TRBV7-6 with TRBJ2-7; D is uncertain. The CDR3 length is 13 residues. V shed 2 bases and J shed 3 bases, with 8 bases lying between them. The germline gives CDR1 SGHVS, CDR2 FNYEAQ. The CDR3 loop reads CASSLNTIYEQYF. As DNA, the CDR3 is TGTGCCAGCAGCTTAAACACGATCTACGAGCAGTACTTC.

The chain is built from TRBV4-3 and TRBJ2-5; D uncertain. This CDR3 contains 17 residues. Germline V gene data show CDR1 as LGHNA and CDR2 as YSLEER. V lost 3 bases, J lost 1 base, and 18 bases lay in between. In nucleotides, the CDR3 is TGCGCCAGCAGCCATTTACATGATTCGGGTTTCCAAGAGACCCAGTACTTC. Translation gives CASSHLHDSGFQETQYF.

This clonotype turned up a few times. The chain has TRBV6-5 and TRBJ1-5, with D perhaps matching TRBD1 (5 bases). The CDR3 runs 13 residues. V lost 7 bases and J 5 bases, leaving 12 bases between the germline ends. The germline V gene encodes CDR1 MNHEY and CDR2 SVGAGI. CDR3 in amino acids: CASKPDTDQPQHF. The CDR3 DNA reads TGTGCCAGCAAACCGGACACAGATCAGCCCCAGCATTTT.

This clonotype was seen a few times. This chain uses TRBV7-3 with TRBJ2-2, with D perhaps assigned TRBD1 or TRBD2 (5 bases each). Germline V gives CDR1 SGHTA, CDR2 FQGTGA. The V end lost 1 base, the J end lost 3 bases, and 15 bases lay between the germline ends. This CDR3 comprises 17 residues. In DNA, the CDR3 is TGTGCCAGCAGCTTAATAGAGGGGCGCGAGGACACCGGGGAGCTGTTTTTT. This sequence encodes CASSLIEGREDTGELFF. Full variable domain (missing parts from reference TRBV7-3 and TRBJ2-2): GAGVSQTPSNKVTEKGKYVELRCDPISGHTALYWYRQSLGQGPEFLIYFQGTGAADDSGLPNDRFFAVRPEGSVSTLKIQRTERGDSAVYLCASSLIEGREDTGELFFGEGSRLTVL.

This clonotype was seen only once. It may be a read error: a sequence one base away is much more abundant. The CDR3 spells CANSPPGAGYTF. DNA of the CDR3: TGTGCCAACAGCCCCCCAGGGGCCGGCTACACCTTC. The chain employs TRBV7-9 and TRBJ1-2; TRBD1 is a possible D gene (6 bases). Per the germline V gene, CDR1 is SEHNR and CDR2 is FQNEAQ (reference sequence). The CDR3 spans 12 residues.

The chain recombines TRBV28 with TRBJ1-6; 7 nucleotides align to TRBD1. The CDR3 extends over 14 amino acids. V was pared by 6 bases and J by 5 bases, with 4 bases of the junction left unmatched. Germline V gene lookup returns CDR1 MDHEN and CDR2 SYDVKM. CDR3 in amino acids: CASRWTGDNSPLHF. The CDR3, as DNA: TGTGCCAGCAGGTGGACAGGTGATAATTCACCCCTCCACTTT.

V gene TRBV29-1 combines with J gene TRBJ2-5; possible D gene TRBD2, 7 bases. Trimming left V 0 bases short and J 3 bases short, with 11 bases between. The germline gives CDR1 SQVTM, CDR2 ANQGSEA. The CDR3 is made up of 14 amino acids. The CDR3 protein is CSVEDVGGEETQYF. CDR3 bases: TGCAGCGTTGAAGATGTAGGGGGGGAAGAGACCCAGTACTTC. The entire variable domain, with the rest obtained from reference TRBV29-1 and TRBJ2-5, is as follows: SAVISQKPSRDICQRGTSLTIQCQVDSQVTMMFWYRQQPGQSLTLIATANQGSEATYESGFVIDKFPISRPNLTFSTLTVSNMSPEDSSIYLCSVEDVGGEETQYFGPGTRLLVL.

This clonotype was seen at least ten times. This sequence joins TRBV12-3 or TRBV12-4 and TRBJ2-3; D remains ambiguous. Trimming took 3 bases from V and 3 from J, leaving 10 bases between them. CDR3 size: 14 residues. CDR3 in amino acids: CASSFAARTDTQYF. The CDR3, as DNA: TGTGCCAGCAGTTTTGCCGCCCGGACAGATACGCAGTATTTT.

A few counts support this clonotype. This chain joins TRBV6-5 and TRBJ2-2, with 11 bases aligning to TRBD2. V gave up 0 bases and J gave up 1 base; unmatched junction bases: 7. The CDR3 contains 19 residues. CDR1 and CDR2 (germline): MNHEY, SVGAGI. The CDR3 spells CASSYSISGLAGNTGELFF. CDR3 in DNA: TGTGCCAGCAGTTACTCAATCTCCGGACTAGCGGGGAACACCGGGGAGCTGTTTTTT.

The table lists this clonotype with a few counts. V and J are TRBV10-3 and TRBJ1-2; 8 bases align to TRBD1. This CDR3 has 16 residues. CDR1 and CDR2 from the germline V gene are ENHRY and SYGVKD. Losses at the gene ends were 7 bases for V and 3 bases for J; bases not matched to a gene: 13. The CDR3 DNA sequence: TGTGCCATCAAGTCCGGACAGGGTGAAAATTACTATGGCTACACCTTC. This translates into CAIKSGQGENYYGYTF.